The next 13 T cell receptor beta chains were all read from a single sample in a study of spatial heterogeneity in lung cancer. Time point indicated: sample taken at primary tumor resection. Unsorted whole RNA of tumor, nontumor lung or frozen PBMC was sequenced. TCRdb reanalysed the 5' RACE reads using MiXCR and keeps one entry per CDR3 protein. Of over 90,000 distinct CDR3 sequences in the sample, 7.5% to 10% were seen once. This sample comprised PBMCs, obtained at surgery. The source of these receptors is a male donor with early-stage non-small cell lung cancer.

This clonotype was seen ten or more times. The rearrangement uses TRBV7-9 and TRBJ2-3; TRBD2 is a possible D gene (6 bases). CDR1 is SEHNR and CDR2 is FQNEAQ in the germline V gene (reference sequence). V shed 2 bases and J shed 6 bases, with 12 bases lying between them. This CDR3 has 14 amino acids. The CDR3 region is CASSLREAGDTQYF. CDR3 sequence (DNA): TGTGCCAGCAGCTTAAGGGAGGCAGGGGATACGCAGTATTTT. Full variable domain (missing parts from reference TRBV7-9 and TRBJ2-3): DTGVSQNPRHKITKRGQNVTFRCDPISEHNRLYWYRQTLGQGPEFLTYFQNEAQLEKSRLLSDRFSAERPKGSFSTLEIQRTEQGDSAMYLCASSLREAGDTQYFGPGTRLTVL.

This clonotype was seen many times. The genes are TRBV6-2 or TRBV6-3 and TRBJ2-7; 10 nucleotides match TRBD1. V trimming: 7 bases; J trimming: 6 bases; junction bases outside the gene matches: 6. Germline V gene data show CDR1 as MNHEY and CDR2 as SVGEGT. This CDR3 is built from 13 residues. The CDR3 sequence is CASTWTGGSEQYF. CDR3 DNA sequence: TGTGCCAGCACCTGGACAGGGGGATCCGAGCAGTACTTC.

This clonotype was detected only a few times. The rearrangement joins TRBV4-2 to TRBJ2-1, with TRBD2 matching over 8 bases. V dropped 3 bases and J dropped 13; count of bases not matched to a gene: 8. Per germline, CDR1 LGHNA and CDR2 YNFKEQ. The length of the CDR3 is 13 residues. CDR3 loop: CASSHAGGGVQFF. The CDR3 bases are TGTGCCAGCAGCCATGCCGGGGGGGGTGTACAGTTCTTC.

The rearrangement joins TRBV7-2 to TRBJ2-4, with D unresolved. Trimming took 5 bases from V and 9 from J, leaving 11 bases between them. Germline loops: CDR1 SGHTA, CDR2 FQGNSA. The CDR3 extends over 12 amino acids. CDR3 sequence: CASSPEGIIQYF. The CDR3 nucleotides read TGTGCCAGCAGCCCTGAAGGTATCATTCAGTACTTC.

This clonotype has at least ten counts. V is TRBV10-3 and J is TRBJ1-6, with 10 bases lining up with TRBD1. CDR3 length equals 13 residues. After removal of 4 bases from V and 9 bases from J, the junction contained 0 bases not matched to a gene. Germline V CDR1 and CDR2: ENHRY, SYGVKD. CDR3 residues: CAISGTGGSPLHF. The DNA of the CDR3 is TGTGCCATCAGTGGGACAGGGGGTTCACCCCTCCACTTT.

This clonotype was counted many times. The J gene is TRBJ2-6, the V gene TRBV27, with 9 bases lining up with TRBD1. CDR1 and CDR2 (germline): MNHEY, SMNVEV (reference sequence). The V segment lost 5 bases and the J segment 7 bases; nucleotides outside the gene matches: 3. This CDR3 contains 14 residues. The CDR3 sequence is CASSRTGAANVLTF. The CDR3, as DNA: TGTGCCAGCAGTAGGACAGGGGCCGCCAACGTCCTGACTTTC.

The CDR3, as DNA: TGTGCCAGCACCCAGGGGGCTGCAAACATTCAGTACTTC. Translated, it gives CASTQGAANIQYF. The V gene is TRBV12-3 or TRBV12-4, the J gene TRBJ2-4, with TRBD1 matching 8 bases. The CDR3 is 13 amino acids. Unmatched junction bases numbered 5, after V lost 7 bases and J lost 6 bases.

Details on this clonotype: A much larger clone lies one base from this, so it may be a read error. The chain combines TRBV7-8 with TRBJ1-6; TRBD1 is a possible D gene (6 bases). CDR1 and CDR2 (germline): SGHVS, FQNEAQ. The CDR3 loop spans 16 amino acids. The chain's CDR3 is CVSSPRTEIQGSPLHF. In DNA form, the CDR3 reads TGTGTCAGCAGCCCAAGGACAGAGATTCAAGGTTCACCCCTCCACTTT.

Comment on this clonotype: The conserved phenylalanine or tryptophan is not found at the CDR3 terminus, so this likely reflects a read error. The rearrangement links TRBV20-1 to TRBJ2-5; TRBD2 agrees at 7 bases. CDR3 length: 15 amino acids. The J segment lost 3 bases and the V segment lost 3 bases, leaving 10 bases of the junction unmatched. Germline V gene lookup returns CDR1 DFQATT and CDR2 SNEGSKA (reference sequence). CDR3 sequence (DNA): TGCAGTGCTAGTATAAACGGGAGGAGCGAAGAGACCCAGTACATC. Protein sequence: CSASINGRSEETQYI.

This clonotype was found a few times. V gene TRBV7-2 combines with J gene TRBJ1-1; 9 positions agree with TRBD1. CDR3 length: 16 residues. V lost 0 bases to trimming and J lost 3 bases; unmatched junction nucleotides: 5. Germline V CDR1 and CDR2: SGHTA, FQGNSA. CDR3 sequence: CASSLASTGGYTEAFF. The CDR3 bases are TGTGCCAGCAGCTTAGCCTCGACAGGGGGGTACACTGAAGCTTTCTTT.

The table lists this clonotype with a few counts. The genes are TRBV28 and TRBJ2-5, with D hard to call. In germline, CDR1 is MDHEN, CDR2 SYDVKM. Trimming stripped 5 bases from V and 4 bases from J, with 5 bases between. The CDR3 sequence is 11 residues long. As DNA, the CDR3 is TGTGCCAGCAGTCAGCGAGAGACCCAGTACTTC. Residues: CASSQRETQYF.

V gene TRBV4-3 combines with J gene TRBJ1-2; D is unclear. The germline CDR1 and CDR2 sequences are LGHNA and YSLEER. V gave up 0 bases and J gave up 4 bases, with 12 bases separating them. The CDR3 is 15 residues long. The CDR3 DNA follows: TGCGCCAGCAGCCAAGATAGGAGACGGTCCTATGGCTACACCTTC. Its translation is CASSQDRRRSYGYTF.

The table lists this clonotype with many counts. The rearrangement uses TRBV27 and TRBJ2-5; D ambiguous. The V end lost 8 bases, the J end lost 8 bases, and 15 bases lay between the germline ends. The CDR3 runs to 12 residues. Germline values: CDR1 MNHEY, CDR2 SMNVEV (reference sequence). The CDR3: CASRPGQGTQYF. The CDR3 region has the DNA TGTGCCAGCCGGCCCGGTCAAGGTACCCAGTACTTC.